This entry features one T cell receptor beta chain sequence. TCRdb keeps only in-frame clones here, not all; method: immunoSEQ multiplex PCR. Here the sample spans fewer than 200,000 clones, roughly 87% being singletons. The data originate from a study of blood T cell repertoires in COVID-19. Study-wide context: Researchers got acute and convalescent COVID-19 samples from the United States, Italy and Spain. The analysed material was cDNA or gDNA that came from T cells, B-cell-depleted T cells, or PBMCs.

CDR1 is LGHDT, CDR2 YNNKEL, per germline (reference sequence). With 1 base removed from V and 1 base from J, the gap between germline ends came to 10 bases. The CDR3 length is 15 residues. The V and J genes are TRBV3-1 (or the pseudogene TRBV3-2) and TRBJ2-5, with TRBD1 as a possible D gene (6 bases). The sequencing input was peripheral blood. The clonotype comes from a man younger than 35 who had recovered from COVID-19. The CDR3 DNA follows: TGTGCCAGCAGCCAAGGACAGGCTTTCCAAGAGACCCAGTACTTC. Protein: CASSQGQAFQETQYF.